The 4 T cell receptor beta chains given below trace back to one sample, sequenced in a study of blood T cell repertoires in COVID-19. Produced via immunoSEQ multiplex PCR; TCRdb's table is partial and in-frame only. The sample has about 270,000 clones; around nine tenths are singletons. Sequencing used PBMCs or T cells enriched from blood (not recorded which). All receptors come from a woman younger than 35 who had recovered from COVID-19.

V usage is TRBV2 and J usage is TRBJ1-4; D gene unclear. CDR3 length: 14 residues. CDR1 is SNHLY and CDR2 is FYNNEI in the germline V gene. Between the trimmed V and J ends, which lost 4 bases and 4 bases, there was a span of 10 bases. DNA for the CDR3: TGTGCCAGCAGTGTGTCCGGGTTTAATGAAAAACTGTTTTTT. This codes for CASSVSGFNEKLFF.

This clone was found once. The CDR3 sequence is CASSLLAGGPNEQFF. The CDR3 DNA is TGTGCCAGCAGTCTTCTAGCGGGAGGGCCCAATGAGCAGTTCTTC. The V call is TRBV28, the J call TRBJ2-1, with 12 bases matching TRBD2. V trimming: 5 bases; J trimming: 6 bases; junction bases outside the gene matches: 5. The CDR3 contains 15 residues. Germline CDR1 and CDR2: MDHEN and SYDVKM.

The rearrangement links TRBV29-1 to TRBJ1-3, with D perhaps matching TRBD1 (5 bases). Germline loops: CDR1 SQVTM, CDR2 ANQGSEA. The CDR3 length is 13 residues. Trimming took 4 bases from V and 3 from J, leaving 10 bases between them. The DNA for the CDR3 is TGCAGCGTTGGTGGACACAATGGAAACACCATATATTTT. Encoded protein: CSVGGHNGNTIYF.

The rearrangement uses TRBV7-2 and TRBJ2-7; 11 bases align to TRBD2. J lost 0 bases, V lost 3 bases, and 7 bases had no gene match. The CDR3 loop spans 17 amino acids. CDR1 and CDR2 (germline): SGHTA, FQGNSA. For the CDR3, the DNA is TGTGCCAGCAGCTTTGTCGGGACTAGCGGACTCTCCTACGAGCAGTACTTC. Its translation is CASSFVGTSGLSYEQYF.